What follows are 13 T cell receptor beta chains derived from one specimen sequenced in a study of T cell responses to AZD1222 COVID-19 vaccine. Method: immunoSEQ multiplex PCR; TCRdb's copy keeps in-frame clones and lacks some. The sample includes just under 35,000 clones, under 90% of them seen just once. The material sequenced was peripheral blood, taken 28 days after the second AZD1222 dose. The receptors come from an adult who received the AZD1222 COVID-19 vaccine.

The V and J genes are TRBV4-2 and TRBJ2-5, with 13 bases aligning to TRBD2. Germline V gene lookup returns CDR1 LGHNA and CDR2 YNFKEQ. The CDR3 extends over 19 amino acids. The junction had 12 bases not matched to a gene; V was cut back by 1 base and J by 4 bases. The CDR3 DNA follows: TGTGCCAGCAGCCAAGGGACTAGCGGGAGACCCAATAGGGCAGAGACCCAGTACTTC. Translation: CASSQGTSGRPNRAETQYF.

The rearrangement uses TRBV4-2 and TRBJ1-1; tentative D call: TRBD1 (5 bases). The CDR3 loop spans 19 amino acids. Trimming left V 1 base short and J 0 bases short, with 21 bases between. Germline CDR1 reads LGHNA; CDR2 reads YNFKEQ. CDR3 in DNA: TGTGCCAGCAGCCAAGTATGGGACTTCTCGGCAACAATGAACACTGAAGCTTTCTTT. This translates into CASSQVWDFSATMNTEAFF.

The chain couples TRBV3-1 (or the pseudogene TRBV3-2) to TRBJ2-7, with TRBD2 identical over 10 bases. This CDR3 has 15 residues. V was pared by 1 base and J by 4 bases, with 4 bases of the junction left unmatched. Germline V gene sequence: CDR1 LGHDT, CDR2 YNNKEL (reference sequence). Written as DNA, the CDR3 is TGTGCCAGCAGCCAAGGGACTAGCGGAGTGTACGAGCAGTACTTC. Translation: CASSQGTSGVYEQYF.

V gene TRBV29-1 combines with J gene TRBJ1-2, with D tentatively TRBD1 (6 bases). The CDR3 covers 16 residues. V dropped 1 base and J dropped 4 bases, with 19 bases sitting between them. Germline loops: CDR1 SQVTM, CDR2 ANQGSEA. The CDR3 nucleotides read TGCAGCGTTGAAGGGCCCCACGGACAGAATCGCTATGGCTACACCTTC. Residues: CSVEGPHGQNRYGYTF.

The chain links TRBV6-4 to TRBJ1-1; unclear D gene. CDR1 is MRHNA, CDR2 SNTAGT, per germline. Trimming took off 4 bases at V and 2 bases at J, with 14 bases between the two ends. CDR3 length: 15 residues. The CDR3 nucleotides are TGTGCCAGCAGTGTGACCTCGCAGACAAACACTGAAGCTTTCTTT. Protein: CASSVTSQTNTEAFF.

J is TRBJ2-5 and V is TRBV7-2; D remains ambiguous. The CDR3 has 14 amino acids. The V gene lost 8 bases and the J gene lost 1 base, with 14 bases spanning the gap. Germline assignment: CDR1 SGHTA and CDR2 FQGNSA. The CDR3 DNA reads TGTGCCAGCGGGTCACCCGGATTCCAAGAGACCCAGTACTTC. Its protein is CASGSPGFQETQYF.

The chain links TRBV28 to TRBJ2-7; TRBD2 agrees at 12 bases. This CDR3 comprises 13 residues. The germline CDR1 and CDR2 sequences are MDHEN and SYDVKM. V was pared by 4 bases and J by 12 bases, with 7 bases of the junction left unmatched. The CDR3 DNA sequence: TGTGCCAGCAGTTCGCTAGCGGGAGGGCCGGCGTACTTC. Encoded protein: CASSSLAGGPAYF.

V gene TRBV5-4 combines with J gene TRBJ1-2, with D perhaps matching TRBD1 (6 bases). V shed 0 bases and J shed 3 bases, with 12 bases lying between them. Germline loops: CDR1 SGHNT, CDR2 YYREEE (reference sequence). The CDR3 is 15 amino acids. CDR3 bases: TGTGCCAGCAGCTTGGGAACAGGGCGGGACTATGGCTACACCTTC. It yields the protein CASSLGTGRDYGYTF.

This chain links TRBV7-2 with TRBJ2-7; 12 bases are a match to TRBD1. V dropped 4 bases and J dropped 4; count of bases not matched to a gene: 2. The CDR3 is 14 amino acids. Germline assignment: CDR1 SGHTA and CDR2 FQGNSA. The CDR3 DNA follows: TGTGCCAGCAGCTGGGACAGGGGGCCATACGAGCAGTACTTC. Protein sequence: CASSWDRGPYEQYF.

The rearrangement uses TRBV19 and TRBJ1-4; TRBD1 matches at 7 bases. This CDR3 has 15 amino acids. V was clipped by 2 bases and J by 8 bases; unmatched bases: 8. From germline, CDR1 is LNHDA and CDR2 SQIVND (reference sequence). CDR3 nucleotide sequence: TGTGCCAGTAGTATATCAGGGGGGGTTGGGGAAAAACTGTTTTTT. It codes for CASSISGGVGEKLFF.

The V gene is TRBV4-2, the J gene TRBJ1-2; perhaps TRBD1 as D (5 bases). V was cut by 0 bases and J by 6 bases, with 17 bases left in between. Germline lookup yields CDR1 LGHNA and CDR2 YNFKEQ. The length of the CDR3 is 16 residues. CDR3: CASSQDRRREVDGYTF. CDR3 sequence (DNA): TGTGCCAGCAGCCAAGATCGCCGCAGGGAAGTTGATGGCTACACCTTC.

The chain joins TRBV7-2 to TRBJ1-5; D is unclear. Trimming took off 1 base at V and 0 bases at J, with 7 bases between the two ends. This CDR3 has 15 residues. Germline values: CDR1 SGHTA, CDR2 FQGNSA. CDR3 region: CASSLERSSNQPQHF. As DNA, the CDR3 is TGTGCCAGCAGCTTAGAACGCAGTAGCAATCAGCCCCAGCATTTT.

This chain uses TRBV7-8 with TRBJ2-1; D unclear. V dropped 3 bases and J dropped 7 bases, with 10 bases sitting between them. The CDR3 covers 13 residues. Germline V gene lookup returns CDR1 SGHVS and CDR2 FQNEAQ. The CDR3 DNA reads as TGTGCCAGCAGCTTTGGGGTGGGGAATGAGCAGTTCTTC. It encodes CASSFGVGNEQFF.